The rows below give T cell receptor beta chains drawn from one sample of a study of control samples from healthy donors and cancer patients. Clones were sequenced by immunoSEQ multiplex PCR, and TCRdb holds only the in-frame ones, with some missing. The repertoire holds 170,000 or so clones, with more than 90% as singletons. The sequencing input was blood. The source of these receptors is a woman aged 40 to 50 in good health. The CDR3 runs from the conserved cysteine through the conserved F or W. D genes are given only for firm matches. Clone size, where shown, is once, few, many, or a class for clones that have expanded.

d_call j_call clone_size v_call cdr3_nt cdr3_aa
- TRBJ2-3 - TRBV19 TGTGCCAGTAGTATGGACAGCCGGAGGGATACGCAGTATTTT CASSMDSRRDTQYF
- TRBJ1-6 - TRBV27 TGTGCCAGCAGCCCCATAGATAATTCACCCCTCCACTTT CASSPIDNSPLHF
TRBD1 TRBJ2-7 once TRBV25-1 TGTGCCAGCTCCCCCGGGACAGGGCGCCCCTACGAGCAGTACTTC CASSPGTGRPYEQYF
- TRBJ2-7 once TRBV6-2/TRBV6-3 TGTGCCAGCAGCAACCGGGTAGTCCGCTCCTACGAGCAGTACTTC CASSNRVVRSYEQYF
- TRBJ2-5 - TRBV7-9 TGTGCCAGCAGCTTTCAAGGCCAAGAGACCCAGTACTTC CASSFQGQETQYF
TRBD1 TRBJ1-5 few TRBV7-8 TGTGCCAGCAGCTGGGAGGGGGCTAGTCAGCCCCAGCATTTT CASSWEGASQPQHF
- TRBJ2-3 - TRBV7-2 TGTGCCAGCAGCTACCAGTTAACAGATACGCAGTATTTT CASSYQLTDTQYF
- TRBJ1-4 - TRBV6-5 TGTGCCAGCACCTCGAATGAAAAACTGTTTTTT CASTSNEKLFF
- TRBJ1-4 - TRBV6-4 TGTGCCAGCAGTGTGCCCAGGGGTTCCGAAAAACTGTTTTTT CASSVPRGSEKLFF
TRBD1 TRBJ1-1 - TRBV18 TGTGCCAGCTCACCACAAATGAAAACAGGGGCTGAAGCTTTCTTT CASSPQMKTGAEAFF
- TRBJ2-7 - TRBV7-9 TGTGCCAGCAGCTTTCCCGACAGTAATTTCTACGAGCAGTACTTC CASSFPDSNFYEQYF
- TRBJ2-5 - TRBV23-1 TGCGCCAGCAGTCAACCGACTTGGTGGAGCGGCGCTCAGGGTCCGAAAGAGACCCAGTACTTC CASSQPTWWSGAQGPKETQYF
TRBD1 TRBJ1-2 - TRBV19 TGTGCCAGTAGAAACACAGGGGGCCATGGCTACACCTTC CASRNTGGHGYTF
- TRBJ1-1 - TRBV11-2 TGTGCCAGCAGCTTAGACAGGGATGAAGCTTTCTTT CASSLDRDEAFF
- TRBJ1-5 - TRBV5-5 TGTGCCAGCAGACCAGAGTGGTATAGCAATCAGCCCCAGCATTTT CASRPEWYSNQPQHF
- TRBJ1-1 - TRBV10-3 TGTGCCATCAGTGAGAACAGCTACGCTGAAGCTTTCTTT CAISENSYAEAFF
- TRBJ1-2 - TRBV27 TGTGCCAGCAGTTTAGCAGGGAACCCGGACTATGGCTACACCTTC CASSLAGNPDYGYTF
- TRBJ1-2 - TRBV12-3/TRBV12-4 TGTGCCAGCAGCTGGACAGTGAACTATGGCTACACCTTC CASSWTVNYGYTF
- TRBJ2-2 few TRBV19 TGTGCCAGTAGTCTCCAGTTCCCCCAGGGGACCGGGGAGCTGTTTTTT CASSLQFPQGTGELFF
TRBD1 TRBJ1-6 once TRBV7-6 TGTGCCAGCAGCTCGGCAGGGGGCGAGAGGATTTCACCCCTCCACTTT CASSSAGGERISPLHF
- TRBJ1-4 - TRBV7-9 TGTGCCAGCAGCTTCGGCGGCCGTCGAGAGGAAAAACTGTTTTTT CASSFGGRREEKLFF
- TRBJ1-1 - TRBV12-3/TRBV12-4 TGTGCCAGCAGTTTATACGGGGACACTGAAGCTTTCTTT CASSLYGDTEAFF
TRBD1 TRBJ1-3 - TRBV9 TGTGCCAGCAGCGCTCGACAGGGAAGCTCTGGAAACACCATATATTTT CASSARQGSSGNTIYF
- TRBJ2-7 - TRBV6-5 TGTGCCAGCAGTCTCGGATACTACGAGCAGTACTTC CASSLGYYEQYF
- TRBJ1-6 - TRBV10-2 TGCGCCAGCAGTGCTGTGGGGGCGGATTCACCCCTCCACTTT CASSAVGADSPLHF
TRBD1 TRBJ1-2 - TRBV10-2 TGCGCCAGCAGTGAGTCGGGGACAGGGGTTCCCTATGGCTACACCTTC CASSESGTGVPYGYTF
TRBD2 TRBJ2-1 many TRBV3-1/TRBV3-2 TGTGCCAGCAGCCAAGGTAGCGGGGGGAACAATGAGCAGTTCTTC CASSQGSGGNNEQFF
- TRBJ2-1 - TRBV11-2 TGTGCCAGCAGCCCGGGGACCCACAATGAGCAGTTCTTC CASSPGTHNEQFF
TRBD1 TRBJ2-7 - TRBV10-3 TGTGCCATCAGTGAAACAGGGGTCGAGCAGTACTTC CAISETGVEQYF
- TRBJ2-7 - TRBV5-1 TGCGCCAGCCGGACGGAAGCGGTCTCCTACGAGCAGTACTTC CASRTEAVSYEQYF
- TRBJ1-1 once TRBV5-1 TGCGCCAGCAGCTTGGAGGCATTAGGGGTCGTTTACACTGAAGCTTTCTTT CASSLEALGVVYTEAFF
- TRBJ2-7 - TRBV14 TGTGCCAGCACCCTGATGGAGGGGAACTTCTACGAGCAGTACTTC CASTLMEGNFYEQYF
- TRBJ2-7 - TRBV12-3/TRBV12-4 TGTGCCAGCAGTTCGTTATACGAGCAGTACTTC CASSSLYEQYF
- TRBJ1-4 - TRBV6-5 TGTGCCAGCAGAAGAGGACAGAATGAAAAACTGTTTTTT CASRRGQNEKLFF
- TRBJ2-2 few TRBV7-3 TGTGCCAGCAGCCTACAGGGAGGGGGTGGACCCGGGGAGCTGTTTTTT CASSLQGGGGPGELFF
- TRBJ1-4 - TRBV6-6 TGTGCCAGCAGTCGATACGAGGCAGGGAGAAATGAAAAACTGTTTTTT CASSRYEAGRNEKLFF
- TRBJ2-3 - TRBV7-9 TGTGCCAGCAGCCACCGGGACCAATCTACAGATACGCAGTATTTT CASSHRDQSTDTQYF
- TRBJ1-1 - TRBV4-1 TGCGCCAGCAGCCAGCTTGTTGGAATGACGGGAGCTTTCTTT CASSQLVGMTGAFF
TRBD2 TRBJ2-7 - TRBV19 TGTGCCAGTAGTATAGAGGGCGGGGGGGCCTACGAGCAGTACTTC CASSIEGGGAYEQYF
TRBD1 TRBJ1-4 - TRBV7-9 TGTGCCAGCAGCTTTCCGCGGACAGGGGTGGAAACTAATGAAAAACTGTTTTTT CASSFPRTGVETNEKLFF
- TRBJ2-5 - TRBV5-1 TGCGCCAGCAGCTTGGTGGAGACCCAGTACTTC CASSLVETQYF
- TRBJ1-2 - TRBV5-1 TGCGCCAGCAGCCTGAACTCCGGGTCCTCGAGGGGCTACACCTTC CASSLNSGSSRGYTF
TRBD1 TRBJ2-7 - TRBV5-4 TGTGCCAGCAGCCGGGGACAGGAGGCCTTCTACGAGCAGTACTTC CASSRGQEAFYEQYF
- TRBJ2-1 - TRBV21-1 TGTGCCAGCAGCAAAGTTTGTGCAAGTTACAATGAGCAGTTCTTC CASSKVCASYNEQFF